The 15 T cell receptor beta chains below come from one sample, sequenced in a study of blood T cell repertoires in COVID-19. Sequencing used immunoSEQ multiplex PCR; TCRdb keeps in-frame clones, though not all of them. The sample includes about 99,000 clones, around 89% of them seen just once. Specimen: peripheral blood. These receptor sequences come from a woman aged 60-75 years with acute or convalescent COVID-19.

The rearrangement joins TRBV29-1 to TRBJ2-7, with D possibly TRBD1 on 5 matching bases. The CDR3 loop spans 12 amino acids. V was cut by 4 bases and J by 6 bases, with 13 bases left in between. Germline V CDR1 and CDR2: SQVTM, ANQGSEA. The CDR3 DNA reads TGCAGCGTTGCTAACAGGTGGGGCGAGCAGTACTTC. Amino acids: CSVANRWGEQYF.

The chain couples TRBV27 to TRBJ1-4; weak D call: TRBD1 (6 bases). The length of the CDR3 is 15 residues. V gave up 6 bases and J gave up 0 bases, with 11 bases separating them. Germline CDR1 reads MNHEY; CDR2 reads SMNVEV (reference sequence). CDR3: CASRPGQSTNEKLFF. The CDR3 nucleotides read TGTGCCAGCAGACCAGGACAGTCAACTAATGAAAAACTGTTTTTT.

The chain has TRBV5-1 and TRBJ2-1, with 9 bases that match TRBD2. Trimming at V came to 4 bases and at J to 10 bases, leaving 9 bases not matched to a gene. CDR1 is SGHRS, CDR2 YFSETQ, per germline. The CDR3 has 14 residues. CDR3 DNA sequence: TGCGCCAGCAGCGAGACTAGCGGTTTGCAGGAGCAGTTCTTC. Amino acid sequence: CASSETSGLQEQFF.

The rearrangement uses TRBV6-5 and TRBJ1-2; D is perhaps TRBD1 (6 bases). In germline, CDR1 is MNHEY, CDR2 SVGAGI. V was clipped by 4 bases and J by 0 bases, with 12 bases between them. The CDR3 is 15 residues long. CDR3 DNA sequence: TGTGCCAGCAGTTTTCGTCAGGGGACTAACTATGGCTACACCTTC. It yields the protein CASSFRQGTNYGYTF.

The chain carries TRBV28 and TRBJ2-1; maybe TRBD2 (6 bases). Between the trimmed V and J ends, which lost 3 bases and 4 bases, there was a span of 16 bases. The CDR3 consists of 16 residues. CDR1 and CDR2 (germline): MDHEN, SYDVKM. CDR3 DNA sequence: TGTGCCAGCAGTTTGGTGAGGGGCGGGACTTACAATGAGCAGTTCTTC. This gives the protein CASSLVRGGTYNEQFF.

The J gene is TRBJ1-5, the V gene TRBV10-3; 7 nucleotides match TRBD1. V was pared by 5 bases and J by 5 bases, with 3 bases of the junction left unmatched. The CDR3 is 13 amino acids. Germline V CDR1 and CDR2: ENHRY, SYGVKD. The CDR3 spells CAISSGQDQPQHF. CDR3 nucleotide sequence: TGTGCCATCAGTTCCGGACAGGATCAGCCCCAGCATTTT.

This chain links TRBV7-2 with TRBJ1-4; TRBD1 aligns across 7 bases. Germline loops: CDR1 SGHTA, CDR2 FQGNSA. Unmatched junction bases numbered 5, after V lost 4 bases and J lost 6 bases. The CDR3 runs to 14 residues. CDR3 in DNA: TGTGCCAGCAGCTCGACAGGGTTGGATGAAAAACTGTTTTTT. It yields the protein CASSSTGLDEKLFF.

The gene calls are TRBV12-5 and TRBJ1-2; the D gene is possibly TRBD1 (5 bases). The CDR3 covers 16 residues. Germline V gene data show CDR1 as LGHNT and CDR2 as FRNRAP. Trimming cost V 4 bases and J 5 bases, with 20 bases left between them. The CDR3 nucleotides are TGTGCTAGTGGTTCCCTATCTGGAGGGGAGTTGTATGGCTACACCTTC. Translated: CASGSLSGGELYGYTF.

In its sample, this clone was seen once. This chain joins TRBV5-1 and TRBJ1-1; TRBD1 agrees at 8 bases. J gave up 1 base and V 1 base, and 3 bases lay outside the gene matches. This CDR3 region has 15 residues. Germline V gene sequence: CDR1 SGHRS, CDR2 YFSETQ. CDR3 sequence: CASSLSGTGNTEAFF. The CDR3 DNA reads TGCGCCAGCAGCTTGTCGGGGACAGGGAACACTGAAGCTTTCTTT.

This chain uses TRBV7-9 with TRBJ2-1, with 12 bases lining up with TRBD2. CDR3 length equals 15 residues. The ends lost 3 bases at V and 8 bases at J; junction bases unmatched: 5. In germline, CDR1 is SEHNR, CDR2 FQNEAQ (reference sequence). CDR3 amino acids: CASSFLAGGPDEQFF. CDR3 in DNA: TGTGCCAGCAGCTTTCTAGCGGGAGGGCCAGATGAGCAGTTCTTC.

This sequence joins TRBV5-4 and TRBJ2-3, with 8 bases aligning to TRBD2. The CDR3 length is 12 residues. J gave up 6 bases and V 4 bases, and 1 base lay outside the gene matches. CDR1 SGHNT and CDR2 YYREEE come from the germline V gene (reference sequence). The CDR3 coding sequence is TGTGCCAGCAGCGCTAGCGGGGATACGCAGTATTTT. It codes for CASSASGDTQYF.

V is TRBV30 and J is TRBJ2-1; TRBD2 aligns across 7 bases. CDR3 size: 13 residues. Trimming took 3 bases from V and 5 from J; bases not matched to a gene: 4. Per germline, CDR1 GTSNPN and CDR2 SVGIG (reference sequence). Here the CDR3 DNA reads TGTGCCTGGAGCCGGGGGGTCAACAATGAGCAGTTCTTC. This codes for CAWSRGVNNEQFF.

The gene calls are TRBV2 and TRBJ2-5, with TRBD2 identical over 7 bases. The CDR3 is 12 amino acids. Trimming at V came to 10 bases and at J to 2 bases, leaving 4 bases not matched to a gene. The germline gives CDR1 SNHLY, CDR2 FYNNEI. Here the CDR3 DNA reads TGTGCCAACAAGCGGGAACAAGAGACCCAGTACTTC. Its translation: CANKREQETQYF.

The genes are TRBV11-2 and TRBJ1-1, with D unclear. V was clipped by 3 bases and J by 4 bases, with 15 bases between them. CDR3 length equals 15 residues. Looked up from germline, CDR1 is SGHAT and CDR2 is FQNNGV. CDR3 in amino acids: CASSFTDPRGTEAFF. The CDR3 nucleotides are TGTGCCAGCAGCTTCACCGATCCCCGCGGCACTGAAGCTTTCTTT.

V gene TRBV28 combines with J gene TRBJ1-3; 7 nucleotides line up with TRBD1. Germline V gene lookup returns CDR1 MDHEN and CDR2 SYDVKM. This CDR3 comprises 15 residues. The trim removed 6 bases at V and 1 base at J, leaving 6 bases unmatched. The CDR3 sequence is CASRSYRGSGNTIYF. The DNA of the CDR3 is TGTGCCAGCAGATCCTACAGGGGATCTGGAAACACCATATATTTT.